This T cell receptor (beta chain) derives from a study of CD8 T cells in ankylosing spondylitis. Findings and limits, study-wide: Researchers report that disease-linked clones proved CD8+ and relatively rare in peripheral blood. A motif in TCR beta, a set of about eight highly homologous variants, appeared characteristic of ankylosing spondylitis blood. Clones linked to disease were reported to show significant enrichment in matched ankylosing spondylitis synovial fluid. Several of the motif variants were reported before in synovial fluid and blood from reactive arthritis.

On this clonotype itself: The target antigen is unknown. This may be a read error, as it is one base from a much larger clone.

The CDR3 length is 13 residues. Per the germline V gene, CDR1 is SGHTA and CDR2 is FQGTGA. Quantitative barcoded 5'-RACE was used to prepare TCR beta libraries. TCRdb recomputed calls from the 5' RACE reads with MiXCR, one row per CDR3 protein. The table shows 250,000 to 350,000 distinct CDR3 sequences, with around 7.6% occurring only once. Sequencing was done on a sample of blood, either unsorted or a sorted T cell fraction (not recorded which). The source is a male donor with ankylosing spondylitis. V gene TRBV7-3 combines with J gene TRBJ2-3, with D uncertain. CDR3 amino acids: CASSLTAPDTQNF. The DNA of the CDR3 is TGTGCCAGCAGCTTAACGGCCCCCGATACGCAGAATTTT.